The source of this T cell receptor beta chain is a study of CD8 T cells in ankylosing spondylitis. Study findings and constraints: The study identified a TCR beta motif of eight highly homologous variants that appeared characteristic of ankylosing spondylitis blood.

TCRdb reprocessed the 5' RACE reads via MiXCR and lists one record per CDR3 protein. The data show around 390,000 distinct CDR3 sequences, about a fifth seen once. This clonotype was seen only a few times. The antigen remains undetermined. Source material: blood, either unsorted or a sorted T cell fraction (not recorded which). This clonotype originated in a male donor with ankylosing spondylitis.

The CDR3: CASTTTGKASEAFF. CDR3 DNA sequence: TGTGCCAGCACTACGACAGGGAAGGCTTCTGAAGCTTTCTTT. The chain has TRBV6-1 and TRBJ1-1, with 7 bases that match TRBD1. This CDR3 is built from 14 residues. V shed 7 bases and J 6 bases; nucleotides not matched to a gene: 11. Germline lookup yields CDR1 MNHNS and CDR2 SASEGT.